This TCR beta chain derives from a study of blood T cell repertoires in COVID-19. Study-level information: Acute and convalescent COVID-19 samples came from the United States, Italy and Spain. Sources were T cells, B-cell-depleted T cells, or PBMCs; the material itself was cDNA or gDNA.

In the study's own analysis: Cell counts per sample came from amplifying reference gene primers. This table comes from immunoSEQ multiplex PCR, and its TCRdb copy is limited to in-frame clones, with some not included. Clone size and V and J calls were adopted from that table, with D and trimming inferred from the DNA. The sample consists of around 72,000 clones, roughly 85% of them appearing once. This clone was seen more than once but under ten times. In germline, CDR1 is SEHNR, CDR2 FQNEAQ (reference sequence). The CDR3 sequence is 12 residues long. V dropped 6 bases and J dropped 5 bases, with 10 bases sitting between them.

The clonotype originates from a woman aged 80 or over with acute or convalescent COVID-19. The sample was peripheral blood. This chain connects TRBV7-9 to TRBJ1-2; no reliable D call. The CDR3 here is CASSSGNYGYTF. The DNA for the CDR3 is TGTGCCAGCAGTTCGGGGAATTATGGCTACACCTTC.